This T cell receptor (beta chain) was obtained from a study of T-cell reconstitution after alpha-beta-depleted transplantation in children. Study-level points and caveats: Hyperexpanded clones declined; after one year, newly produced T cells mostly supplied diversity. Several hundred rapidly expanded clones from non-depleted graft cells reportedly supplied alpha-beta T cells about two months post-transplant. From surviving recipient T cells and thymic progenitors came the high day-60 TCRbeta diversity observed in some patients.

Trimming removed 3 bases from V and 4 bases from J; junction bases left unmatched: 8. The CDR3 consists of 15 residues. From germline, CDR1 is DFQATT and CDR2 SNEGSKA (reference sequence). The TCRbeta library was prepared with unique molecular identifiers. Each CDR3 protein is one row after TCRdb ran MiXCR on the PCR reads. The data hold over 90,000 distinct CDR3 sequences, with 6% observed a single time. About this clonotype: Its specificity is not known.

The chain is built from TRBV20-1 and TRBJ2-3; 9 nucleotides agree with TRBD2. Sequenced here: PBMCs, mostly from graft donor cells, sampled 60 days after TCRalphabeta/CD19-depleted stem cell transplant. The clonotype was recovered from a female patient aged 2 to 10 who had a stem cell transplant for Fanconi anemia, so the T cells may come from the graft donor. CDR3: CSASFRGRVPDTQYF. CDR3 bases: TGCAGTGCTAGTTTCCGCGGGAGGGTACCAGATACGCAGTATTTT.